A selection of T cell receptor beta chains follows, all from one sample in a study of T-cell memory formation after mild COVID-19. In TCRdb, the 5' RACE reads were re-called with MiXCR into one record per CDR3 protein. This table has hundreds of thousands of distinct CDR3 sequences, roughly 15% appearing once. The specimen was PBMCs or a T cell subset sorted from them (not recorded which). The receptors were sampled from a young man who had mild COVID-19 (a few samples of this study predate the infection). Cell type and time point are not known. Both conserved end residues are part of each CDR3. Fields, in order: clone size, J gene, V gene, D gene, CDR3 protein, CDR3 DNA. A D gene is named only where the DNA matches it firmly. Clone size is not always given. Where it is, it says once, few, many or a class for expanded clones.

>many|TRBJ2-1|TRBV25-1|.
CASSGVKQFF
TGTGCCAGCAGTGGTGTGAAGCAGTTCTTC
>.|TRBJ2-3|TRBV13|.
CASSPRRLVDTQYF
TGTGCCAGCAGCCCGCGACGGCTAGTAGATACGCAGTATTTT
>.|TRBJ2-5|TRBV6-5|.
CASSLLRLGPEGQETQYF
TGTGCCAGCAGCTTACTCCGGCTGGGCCCCGAGGGACAAGAGACCCAGTACTTC
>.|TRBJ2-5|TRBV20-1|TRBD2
CSARVGMGLAAQYF
TGCAGTGCTAGAGTTGGGATGGGACTAGCGGCCCAGTACTTC
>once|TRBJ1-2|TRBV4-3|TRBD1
CASSQDLRPRGLRSHGYTF
TGCGCCAGCAGCCAAGATCTCCGCCCGAGGGGGCTCAGGTCGCATGGCTACACCTTC
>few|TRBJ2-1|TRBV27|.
CASREPGSRWFF
TGTGCCAGCAGAGAACCGGGCTCGAGGTGGTTCTTC
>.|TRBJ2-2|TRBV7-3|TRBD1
CASSLIGQGGAGELFF
TGTGCCAGCAGCTTAATCGGACAGGGGGGGGCCGGGGAGCTGTTTTTT
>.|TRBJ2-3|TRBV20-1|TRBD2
CSASAGGSTDTQYF
TGCAGTGCTAGTGCGGGGGGGAGCACAGATACGCAGTATTTT
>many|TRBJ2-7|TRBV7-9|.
CASSLAGPSSYEQYF
TGTGCCAGCAGCTTAGCAGGGCCCTCCTCCTACGAGCAGTACTTC
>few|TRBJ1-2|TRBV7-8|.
CASSFTTDGGYTF
TGTGCCAGCAGCTTCACCACTGACGGTGGCTACACCTTC
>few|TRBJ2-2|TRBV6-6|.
CASSHDGNTGELFF
TGTGCCAGCAGTCACGACGGAAACACCGGGGAGCTGTTTTTT
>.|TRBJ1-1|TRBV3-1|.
CASSPLPPEAFF
TGTGCCAGCAGCCCCCTCCCCCCTGAAGCTTTCTTT
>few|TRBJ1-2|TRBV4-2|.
CASSQRLGNYGYTF
TGTGCCAGCAGCCAAAGGCTCGGGAACTATGGCTACACCTTC
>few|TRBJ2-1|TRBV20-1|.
CSAREAPPYEQFF
TGCAGTGCTAGAGAGGCTCCTCCCTATGAGCAGTTCTTC
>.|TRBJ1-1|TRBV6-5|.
CASSTGARLGTEAFF
TGTGCCAGCAGCACCGGGGCTAGACTTGGCACTGAAGCTTTCTTT
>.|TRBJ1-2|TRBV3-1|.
CASSAPGTRYGYTF
TGTGCCAGCAGCGCCCCCGGGACACGCTATGGCTACACCTTC
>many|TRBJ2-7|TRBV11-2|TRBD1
CASSWDRASGGYEQYF
TGTGCCAGCAGCTGGGACAGGGCAAGTGGCGGCTACGAGCAGTACTTC
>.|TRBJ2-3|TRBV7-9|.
CASSLAGVLLLYF
TGTGCCAGCAGCTTAGCGGGGGTCCTCCTACTGTATTTT
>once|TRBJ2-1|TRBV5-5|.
CASSLTLVIVEQFF
TGTGCCAGCAGCTTGACTCTAGTTATCGTTGAGCAGTTCTTC
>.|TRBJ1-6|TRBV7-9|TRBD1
CASSLSQGASPLHF
TGTGCCAGCAGCTTATCACAGGGGGCTTCACCCCTCCACTTT
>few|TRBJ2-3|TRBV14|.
CASSQDRGRVPDTQYF
TGTGCCAGCAGCCAAGATCGGGGCAGGGTTCCGGATACGCAGTATTTT
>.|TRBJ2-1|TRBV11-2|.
CASSLFDSTGGEQFF
TGTGCCAGCAGCTTATTCGACTCGACGGGCGGTGAGCAGTTCTTC
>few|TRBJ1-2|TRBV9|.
CASSPQGNRDYGYTF
TGTGCCAGCAGCCCCCAGGGGAATCGGGACTATGGCTACACCTTC
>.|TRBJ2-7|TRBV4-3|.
CASSQDPPSWQYF
TGCGCCAGCAGCCAAGATCCCCCATCTTGGCAGTACTTC
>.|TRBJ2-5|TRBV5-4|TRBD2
CASSLTSGSPVGETQYF
TGTGCCAGCAGCTTAACTAGCGGGAGCCCAGTGGGAGAGACCCAGTACTTC
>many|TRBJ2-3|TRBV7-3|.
CASSLLRTDTQYF
TGTGCCAGCAGCTTACTTAGGACAGATACGCAGTATTTT
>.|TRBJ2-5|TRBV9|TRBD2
CASGTSLEGETQYF
TGTGCCAGCGGGACTAGCTTGGAGGGAGAGACCCAGTACTTC
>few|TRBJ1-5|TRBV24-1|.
CATSDFSNQPQHF
TGTGCCACCAGTGATTTTAGTAATCAGCCCCAGCATTTT
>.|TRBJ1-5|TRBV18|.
CASSPAPTVRNQPQHF
TGTGCCAGCTCACCAGCTCCCACCGTTCGCAATCAGCCCCAGCATTTT
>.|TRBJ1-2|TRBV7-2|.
CASSAIQANYGYTF
TGTGCCAGCAGTGCCATTCAAGCTAACTATGGCTACACCTTC
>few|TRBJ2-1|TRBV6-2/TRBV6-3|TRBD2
CASSYSAGNEQFF
TGTGCCAGCAGTTACTCAGCGGGGAATGAGCAGTTCTTC
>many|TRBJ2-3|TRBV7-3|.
CASSLAGRGTDTQYF
TGTGCCAGCAGCTTAGCGGGCCGAGGCACAGATACGCAGTATTTT
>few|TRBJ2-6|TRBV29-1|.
CSAAQGAGANVLTF
TGCAGCGCCGCCCAGGGAGCCGGGGCCAACGTCCTGACTTTC
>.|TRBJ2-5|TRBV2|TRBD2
CASRRTSGGAPETQYF
TGTGCCAGCAGGAGGACTAGCGGGGGGGCCCCAGAGACCCAGTACTTC
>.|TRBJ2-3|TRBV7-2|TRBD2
CASSWRGGGADTQYF
TGTGCCAGCAGCTGGCGGGGGGGAGGGGCAGATACGCAGTATTTT
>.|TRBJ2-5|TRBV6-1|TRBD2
CASRTLAGTQETQYF
TGTGCCAGCAGGACACTAGCGGGGACTCAAGAGACCCAGTACTTC